This T cell receptor (beta chain) was recovered during a study of shared clonotypes between healthy human individuals. Across the study: Three plates were used per donor for CD4 naive, three for CD4 memory, two for CD8 naive and one for CD8 memory. Study results and limitations: The generation probabilities recorded for non-shared clonotypes fell below those of clonotypes shared by all four donors.

Clones were sequenced by immunoSEQ multiplex PCR, and TCRdb holds only the in-frame ones, with some missing. Of fewer than 200,000 clones in the sample, about 68% are singletons; the top ten hold about 10%. This clone was detected a few times. Its antigen is not identified. V lost 4 bases to trimming and J lost 5 bases, with 21 bases between them. Germline CDR1 reads SGDLS; CDR2 reads YYNGEE. The CDR3 sequence is 16 residues long. Subsets obtained from CD4+ cells comprised CD45RA+ naive and CD45RA-negative memory cells. Source material: memory CD4+ T cells sorted from blood. Regarding subset: CD45RA-negative fraction. The chain is built from TRBV9 and TRBJ2-5, with D possibly matching TRBD2 (6 bases). The TCR originated in a man aged 25 to 40 in good health. CDR3 protein: CASSPLGSGGGETQYF. The CDR3 bases are TGTGCCAGCAGCCCTCTAGGGAGCGGAGGAGGGGAGACCCAGTACTTC.